The clone carrying this T cell receptor beta chain was counted only a few times. Its target is not known. The table came from immunoSEQ multiplex PCR; TCRdb's copy has only in-frame clones and leaves some out. The data contain about 45,000 clones, approximately 84% of them singletons. Blood was sampled at baseline, cycle 4 day 1, and cycle 7 day 1. This sample is drawn from a study of OX40 agonist ivuxolimab in advanced cancers. In the study overall: Enrolled patients in dose escalation had cancers that were hepatocellular carcinoma, melanoma, renal cell or head and neck cancer. Three patients responded partially, comprising one with hepatocellular carcinoma and two with cutaneous melanoma.

The V end lost 7 bases, the J end lost 5 bases, and 14 bases lay between the germline ends. Germline V gene lookup returns CDR1 LNHDA and CDR2 SQIVND (reference sequence). The length of the CDR3 is 14 residues. Overall study results and limits: Clones of CD4+ and CD8+ blood T cells grew by week 6 at doses of 0.1 to 3.0 mg/kg.

The sequence derives from an adult with an advanced solid tumor such as melanoma, head and neck, liver or kidney cancer. The sample here was CD4+ or CD8+ T cells sorted from blood, taken in a trial of the OX40 agonist ivuxolimab. The chain links TRBV19 to TRBJ2-2, with D possibly being TRBD1 (5 bases). CDR3 sequence: CASKRQGKTGELFF. The CDR3 DNA sequence: TGTGCCAGTAAAAGGCAGGGAAAGACCGGGGAGCTGTTTTTT.